This passage covers 30 T cell receptor beta chains from one sample sequenced in a study of blood T cells in healthy people across ages. The use of a sample-barcoded 5' primer and a J-beta primer mix characterized a second PCR of roughly 7 to 12 cycles. From the 5' RACE reads, TCRdb called clonotypes with MiXCR, one entry per CDR3 protein. This table has about 900,000 distinct CDR3 sequences, around two thirds appearing once. The sequenced sample consisted of blood. These receptors originate from a man younger than 45 in good health.

This rearrangement joins TRBV20-1 to TRBJ2-7; D not certain. This CDR3 region has 13 residues. Germline V gene sequence: CDR1 DFQATT, CDR2 SNEGSKA (reference sequence). V was clipped by 3 bases and J by 2 bases, with 11 bases between them. In DNA form, the CDR3 reads TGCAGTGCTAGTAAGTCGGTAACCTACGAGCAGTACTTC. It is translated as CSASKSVTYEQYF.

This chain joins TRBV6-6 and TRBJ2-6, with D possibly called TRBD1 or TRBD2 (6 bases each). Between the trimmed V and J ends, which lost 7 bases and 4 bases, there was a span of 17 bases. The CDR3 contains 16 residues. Germline V gives CDR1 MNHNY, CDR2 SVGAGI (reference sequence). CDR3 DNA sequence: TGTGCCAGCAAGATAGGGGGGTTTTTGGGGGCCAACGTCCTGACTTTC. Amino acid sequence: CASKIGGFLGANVLTF.

This chain uses TRBV9 with TRBJ2-1; D not certain. V lost 2 bases to trimming and J lost 9 bases, with 18 bases between them. Germline V lookup: CDR1 SGDLS, CDR2 YYNGEE. The CDR3 spans 15 residues. The CDR3 DNA is TGTGCCAGCAGCGTCCACCCGGACCCGACGAGTGAGCAGTTCTTC. Amino acids: CASSVHPDPTSEQFF.

The chain joins TRBV2 to TRBJ1-2; D is uncertain. This CDR3 has 14 residues. The germline V gene encodes CDR1 SNHLY and CDR2 FYNNEI. Trimming removed 4 bases at V and 1 base at J, with 10 bases between. The DNA of the CDR3 is TGTGCCAGCAGTGGAAGACACAGTAACTATGGCTACACCTTC. Protein product: CASSGRHSNYGYTF.

J is TRBJ2-3 and V is TRBV2; 11 bases are shared with TRBD2. The ends lost 3 bases at V and 3 bases at J; junction bases unmatched: 2. The CDR3 loop spans 15 amino acids. Germline assignment: CDR1 SNHLY and CDR2 FYNNEI. Here the CDR3 DNA reads TGTGCCAGCAGTGATATAGCGGGGGGGACAGATACGCAGTATTTT. This encodes CASSDIAGGTDTQYF.

The DNA of the CDR3 is TGTGCCAGCAGTGAATATATTCAACATTCCCTCCACTTT. Translating gives CASSEYIQHSLHF. The chain couples TRBV25-1 to TRBJ1-6, with D unresolved. The V and J ends lost 0 bases and 14 bases respectively, with 11 bases between them. The CDR3 extends over 13 amino acids. Germline V gene data show CDR1 as MGHDK and CDR2 as SYGVNS.

The chain is built from TRBV20-1 and TRBJ2-7, with unresolved D. The germline V and J ends were trimmed by 6 bases and 4 bases, with 13 bases remaining between them. This CDR3 is 12 amino acids long. The germline V gene has CDR1 DFQATT and CDR2 SNEGSKA (reference sequence). CDR3 in amino acids: CSAPFWGYEQYF. The CDR3, as DNA: TGCAGTGCCCCGTTCTGGGGTTACGAGCAGTACTTC.

This clonotype was counted many times. The rearrangement joins TRBV11-2 to TRBJ2-5; possibly TRBD1 for D (6 bases). CDR3 length equals 14 residues. The V gene's germline CDR1 is SGHAT and CDR2 FQNNGV. V was trimmed by 3 bases and J by 5 bases, leaving 13 bases between them. For the CDR3, the DNA is TGTGCCAGCAGCTTCCTGTTTCAGGGGGAGACCCAGTACTTC. Protein product: CASSFLFQGETQYF.

CDR3 nucleotide sequence: TGTGCCAGCAGCCAAGGCGCCAGGGCCGCCTACGAGCAGTACTTC. Translation gives CASSQGARAAYEQYF. The chain is built from TRBV4-2 and TRBJ2-7; possibly TRBD1 for D (5 bases). V lost 1 base, J lost 2 bases, and 12 bases lay in between. This CDR3 spans 15 amino acids. Germline V gene data show CDR1 as LGHNA and CDR2 as YNFKEQ.

The chain couples TRBV6-2 or TRBV6-3 to TRBJ2-1, with a possible D match to TRBD1 (5 bases). Trimming pared 6 bases from V and 4 bases from J, leaving 19 bases between. The CDR3 runs to 16 residues. Germline V lookup: CDR1 MNHEY, CDR2 SVGEGT. CDR3 sequence: CASSHPLGQGYNEQFF. The CDR3 DNA reads TGTGCCAGCAGCCACCCCTTAGGGCAGGGATACAATGAGCAGTTCTTC.

This clonotype was seen many times. The rearrangement joins TRBV12-3 or TRBV12-4 to TRBJ2-1; TRBD1 agrees at 10 bases. The CDR3 runs to 15 residues. The V gene end was trimmed by 7 bases and the J gene end by 4 bases; junction bases not matched to a gene: 7. Written as DNA, the CDR3 is TGTGCCAGCAACGACAGGGGGCAAGGGTACAATGAGCAGTTCTTC. It is translated as CASNDRGQGYNEQFF.

The gene calls are TRBV29-1 and TRBJ1-2; TRBD1 matches at 7 bases. Germline-derived CDR1 and CDR2 are SQVTM and ANQGSEA. The CDR3 totals 12 residues. V lost 7 bases and J lost 8; bases outside the gene matches: 10. CDR3 loop: CSAGTAGGGYTF. In nucleotides, the CDR3 is TGCAGCGCGGGGACAGCTGGCGGGGGCTACACCTTC.

The rearrangement joins TRBV20-1 to TRBJ2-7; D might be TRBD2 (6 bases). This CDR3 has 12 amino acids. The germline gives CDR1 DFQATT, CDR2 SNEGSKA (reference sequence). The germline V and J ends were trimmed by 3 bases and 1 base, with 7 bases remaining between them. CDR3 region: CSASAGSYEQYF. In nucleotides, the CDR3 is TGCAGTGCTAGCGCGGGGTCCTACGAGCAGTACTTC.

V and J are TRBV12-3 or TRBV12-4 and TRBJ2-7; D may be TRBD1 or TRBD2 (7 bases each). The DNA end favors TRBJ2-5, so the J call may be wrong. The CDR3 has 15 residues. CDR3 coding DNA: TGTGCCAGCAGTTCGCAGGGGGGGTATCAAGAGACCCAGTACTTC. It encodes CASSSQGGYQETQYF.

The rearrangement links TRBV29-1 to TRBJ2-4; TRBD2 matches 9 bases. The J call may be incorrect, as the DNA end agrees better with TRBJ2-7. The CDR3 has 13 residues. CDR1 and CDR2 from the germline V gene are SQVTM and ANQGSEA. In nucleotides, the CDR3 is TGCAGCGTTCGCGGGGGGGCGAGCTACGAGCAGTACTTC. Protein product: CSVRGGASYEQYF.

The chain combines TRBV18 with TRBJ2-5, with D perhaps TRBD1 (5 bases). There are 14 residues in the CDR3. In germline, CDR1 is KGHSH, CDR2 LQKENI. Trimming cost V 6 bases and J 5 bases, with 16 bases left between them. The DNA for the CDR3 is TGTGCCAGCTCTCCGATCCAGGGCGGCGAGACCCAGTACTTC. It yields the protein CASSPIQGGETQYF. The full variable domain, completed using reference TRBV18 and TRBJ2-5, is NAGVMQNPRHLVRRRGQEARLRCSPMKGHSHVYWYRQLPEEGLKFMVYLQKENIIDESGMPKERFSAEFPKEGPSILRIQQVVRGDSAAYFCASSPIQGGETQYFGPGTRLLVL.

The gene calls are TRBV5-1 and TRBJ1-6; D gene uncertain. CDR3 length: 12 residues. V was trimmed by 1 base and J by 7 bases, leaving 3 bases between them. CDR1 is SGHRS, CDR2 YFSETQ, per germline. The CDR3 loop is CASSLFNSPLHF. Here the CDR3 DNA reads TGCGCCAGCAGCTTGTTCAATTCACCCCTCCACTTT.

In nucleotides, the CDR3 is TGTGCCAGCAGTTTAGAGGGGGTCCAAGAGACCCAGTACTTC. Amino acid sequence: CASSLEGVQETQYF. This chain links TRBV12-3 or TRBV12-4 with TRBJ2-5; perhaps TRBD1 as D (6 bases). V lost 1 base and J 1 base, leaving 7 bases between the germline ends. CDR3 length equals 14 residues.

The gene calls are TRBV7-2 and TRBJ2-7, with 10 bases matching TRBD1. Germline V gene lookup returns CDR1 SGHTA and CDR2 FQGNSA. This CDR3 spans 15 amino acids. With V trimmed by 5 bases and J by 2 bases, 6 bases remained unmatched. The CDR3 spells CASSARDRGPYEQYF. CDR3 nucleotides: TGTGCCAGCAGCGCCCGGGACAGGGGTCCCTACGAGCAGTACTTC. Supplemented by reference TRBV7-2 and TRBJ2-7, the full variable domain reads GAGVSQSPSNKVTEKGKDVELRCDPISGHTALYWYRQSLGQGLEFLIYFQGNSAPDKSGLPSDRFSAERTGGSVSTLTIQRTQQEDSAVYLCASSARDRGPYEQYFGPGTRLTVT.

The gene calls are TRBV20-1 and TRBJ1-4; D might be TRBD1 (6 bases). Deletions cut 8 bases from V and 0 bases from J, with 10 bases between. In germline, CDR1 is DFQATT, CDR2 SNEGSKA (reference sequence). The CDR3 length is 13 residues. CDR3 loop: CSPRQATNEKLFF. In DNA form, the CDR3 reads TGCAGTCCAAGACAGGCAACTAATGAAAAACTGTTTTTT.

The table lists this clonotype with a few counts. The chain joins TRBV2 to TRBJ1-2; D perhaps matches TRBD1 (6 bases). The CDR3 spans 13 residues. Germline assignment: CDR1 SNHLY and CDR2 FYNNEI. Trimming removed 2 bases from V and 6 bases from J, with 10 bases in between. For the CDR3, the DNA is TGTGCCAGCAGTGAAAACAGGGTCCATGGCTACACCTTC. It translates to CASSENRVHGYTF.

V usage is TRBV27 and J usage is TRBJ2-1; possibly TRBD1 or TRBD2 for D (5 bases each). The germline V gene has CDR1 MNHEY and CDR2 SMNVEV (reference sequence). Trimming shortened V by 4 bases and J by 8 bases, and 12 bases separated the two germline ends. The CDR3 extends over 13 amino acids. CDR3 DNA: TGTGCCAGCAGTTCAATGAGGGGCGATGAGCAGTTCTTC. Translation: CASSSMRGDEQFF.

The chain joins TRBV28 to TRBJ2-7; TRBD1 is a possible D gene (6 bases). Looked up from germline, CDR1 is MDHEN and CDR2 is SYDVKM. Trimming shortened V by 5 bases and J by 2 bases, and 10 bases separated the two germline ends. CDR3 length equals 13 residues. CDR3 residues: CASSPRQAYEQYF. The CDR3 DNA sequence: TGTGCCAGCAGTCCCCGACAGGCCTACGAGCAGTACTTC.

This clonotype was seen more than once but under ten times. The V call is TRBV5-6, the J call TRBJ2-1; 8 nucleotides match TRBD2. This CDR3 has 12 residues. CDR1 and CDR2 from the germline V gene are SGHDT and YYEEEE. V gave up 7 bases and J gave up 9 bases; unmatched junction bases: 6. CDR3 residues: CASRISGVEQFF. CDR3 nucleotides: TGTGCCAGCCGCATTAGCGGGGTTGAGCAGTTCTTC.

V and J are TRBV7-2 and TRBJ2-3; 7 positions agree with TRBD1. This CDR3 is built from 16 residues. In germline, CDR1 is SGHTA, CDR2 FQGNSA. Losses at the gene ends were 5 bases for V and 5 bases for J; bases not matched to a gene: 13. As DNA, the CDR3 is TGTGCCAGCAGCCCCTCTGTCAACAGGGGTGAAGATACGCAGTATTTT. Translation gives CASSPSVNRGEDTQYF.

A note on this clonotype: The junction and the germline gene differ at one end; a read error may be behind it. The chain links TRBV12-3 or TRBV12-4 to TRBJ1-2; D not certain. This CDR3 spans 16 amino acids. CDR3: CASSSPLTVHNYGYTF. The CDR3 DNA sequence: TGTGCCAGCAGTTCCCCTCTCACGGTCCATAACTATGGTTACACCTTC.

J is TRBJ2-1 and V is TRBV20-1; 10 bases map to TRBD1. The assigned J gene may be wrong: the sequence end matches TRBJ2-7 better. This CDR3 is built from 14 residues. CDR1 is DFQATT, CDR2 SNEGSKA, per germline (reference sequence). The CDR3 DNA sequence: TGCAGTGCCACCCCCGGGACAGGGGACTACGAGCAGTACTTC. Translation gives CSATPGTGDYEQYF.

The J gene is TRBJ2-3, the V gene TRBV7-6; 10 positions agree with TRBD2. The CDR3 loop spans 15 amino acids. V was clipped by 5 bases and J by 6 bases; unmatched bases: 8. The germline CDR1 and CDR2 sequences are SGHVS and FNYEAQ. The CDR3 nucleotides are TGTGCCAGCAGCGGTCAAGCGGGGGGGCGGGATACGCAGTATTTT. This codes for CASSGQAGGRDTQYF.

The chain joins TRBV13 to TRBJ2-4; D unresolved. TRBJ2-5 matches the DNA end more closely, so the J call is doubtful. Germline V gene data show CDR1 as PRHDT and CDR2 as FYEKMQ (reference sequence). The CDR3 covers 14 residues. In nucleotides, the CDR3 is TGTGCCAGCAGCCCTGGGTGGGTAGTGGAGACCCAGTACTTC. Its translation: CASSPGWVVETQYF.

The J gene is TRBJ1-1, the V gene TRBV14; D possibly corresponds to TRBD1 (5 bases). The CDR3 spans 15 residues. Trimming took off 1 base at V and 3 bases at J, with 12 bases between the two ends. The germline CDR1 and CDR2 sequences are SGHDN and FVKESK. The CDR3 nucleotides read TGTGCCAGCAGCCAAGGCTGGGGGGTGGACACTGAAGCTTTCTTT. Its protein product is CASSQGWGVDTEAFF.